Following are 9 T cell receptor beta chains from one sample sequenced in a study of blood T cells in healthy people across ages. A second about 7 to 12 cycle PCR used barcoded and J-beta primers. TCRdb reprocessed the 5' RACE reads via MiXCR and lists one record per CDR3 protein. The table includes roughly 790,000 distinct CDR3 sequences, around 40% detected once. The sample consisted of blood. These receptors all come from a woman aged 55-69 years in good health.

The CDR3 DNA is TGCAGTGCTAGAGATCCCTACACTGAAGCTTTCTTT. Translating gives CSARDPYTEAFF. This sequence joins TRBV20-1 and TRBJ1-1, with no clear D. V lost 0 bases and J 3 bases, leaving 5 bases between the germline ends. The length of the CDR3 is 12 residues. CDR1 and CDR2 (germline): DFQATT, SNEGSKA (reference sequence).

This clonotype was seen ten or more times. This sequence joins TRBV7-2 and TRBJ2-7, with D possibly TRBD2 on 5 matching bases. The V gene's germline CDR1 is SGHTA and CDR2 FQGNSA. The CDR3 is made up of 12 amino acids. The germline V and J ends were trimmed by 4 bases and 6 bases, with 10 bases remaining between them. The CDR3 nucleotides read TGTGCCAGCAGCTCTGGACTCGGCGAGCAGTACTTC. This sequence encodes CASSSGLGEQYF.

This chain connects TRBV18 to TRBJ1-1, with a weak D call TRBD1 (5 bases). This CDR3 is 14 amino acids long. Germline V lookup: CDR1 KGHSH, CDR2 LQKENI. The ends were cut back, 1 base at V and 4 bases at J, with 10 bases in the middle. The CDR3 region is CASSPREGPTEAFF. DNA for the CDR3: TGTGCCAGCTCACCACGGGAGGGGCCCACTGAAGCTTTCTTT. The full variable domain, rest sourced from reference TRBV18 and TRBJ1-1, is NAGVMQNPRHLVRRRGQEARLRCSPMKGHSHVYWYRQLPEEGLKFMVYLQKENIIDESGMPKERFSAEFPKEGPSILRIQQVVRGDSAAYFCASSPREGPTEAFFGQGTRLTVV.

This clonotype came up a few times. This sequence joins TRBV28 and TRBJ2-7; possibly TRBD2 for D (6 bases). Germline V gene sequence: CDR1 MDHEN, CDR2 SYDVKM. The CDR3 is 18 residues long. V shed 4 bases and J shed 6 bases, with 28 bases lying between them. As DNA, the CDR3 is TGTGCCAGCAGTTCGGGGGTGAGGACGCTTCGACTCGGCCCCGAGCAGTACTTC. Translated, it gives CASSSGVRTLRLGPEQYF.

The chain joins TRBV2 to TRBJ2-4; 7 bases align to TRBD1. The end of the DNA fits TRBJ2-5 better, so the J call may be wrong. Germline V gene sequence: CDR1 SNHLY, CDR2 FYNNEI. CDR3 length: 13 residues. This chain's CDR3 is CASRGTARETQYF. The CDR3 region has the DNA TGTGCCAGCAGGGGGACAGCCCGGGAGACCCAGTACTTC.

The genes are TRBV20-1 and TRBJ2-7; 8 bases agree with TRBD2. Trimming took 4 bases from V and 0 from J; bases not matched to a gene: 8. Germline CDR1 reads DFQATT; CDR2 reads SNEGSKA (reference sequence). The CDR3 spans 15 residues. In nucleotides, the CDR3 is TGCAGTGCTACTGACTCCGGGAGGGTCTCCTACGAGCAGTACTTC. Translating gives CSATDSGRVSYEQYF.

This clonotype was observed a handful of times. The V and J genes are TRBV3-1 and TRBJ2-3; 14 bases are shared with TRBD2. After removal of 6 bases from V and 3 bases from J, the junction contained 5 bases not matched to a gene. From germline, CDR1 is LGHDT and CDR2 YNNKEL (reference sequence). CDR3 length: 16 residues. The DNA for the CDR3 is TGTGCCAGCAGTCCGACTAGCGGGGGGGCGACAGATACGCAGTATTTT. It yields the protein CASSPTSGGATDTQYF.

The J gene is TRBJ1-1, the V gene TRBV20-1, with 10 bases aligning to TRBD1. Germline V gives CDR1 DFQATT, CDR2 SNEGSKA (reference sequence). This CDR3 is built from 13 residues. The V gene end was trimmed by 5 bases and the J gene end by 4 bases; junction bases not matched to a gene: 4. The CDR3 reads CSAGQGGSTEAFF. In nucleotides, the CDR3 is TGCAGTGCTGGACAGGGGGGGAGCACTGAAGCTTTCTTT.

This clonotype was seen only a few times. CDR3 protein: CSVTGGAYEQYF. The CDR3 nucleotides are TGCAGCGTGACGGGGGGGGCCTACGAGCAGTACTTC. This chain uses TRBV29-1 with TRBJ2-7; 8 bases are shared with TRBD2. The V and J ends lost 6 bases and 2 bases, in that order; junction bases with no gene match: 3. The CDR3 loop spans 12 amino acids. The germline gives CDR1 SQVTM, CDR2 ANQGSEA.